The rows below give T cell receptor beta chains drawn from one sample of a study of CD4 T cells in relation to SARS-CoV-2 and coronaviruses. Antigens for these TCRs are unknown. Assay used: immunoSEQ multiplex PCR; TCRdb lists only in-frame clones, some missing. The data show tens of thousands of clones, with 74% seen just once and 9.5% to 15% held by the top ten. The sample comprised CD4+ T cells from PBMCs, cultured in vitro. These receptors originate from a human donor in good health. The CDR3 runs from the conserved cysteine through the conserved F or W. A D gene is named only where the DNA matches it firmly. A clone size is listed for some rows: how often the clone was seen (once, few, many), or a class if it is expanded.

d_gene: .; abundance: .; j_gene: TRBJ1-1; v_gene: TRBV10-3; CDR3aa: CAISSGLEAFF; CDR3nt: TGTGCCATCAGTTCCGGGCTCGAAGCTTTCTTT
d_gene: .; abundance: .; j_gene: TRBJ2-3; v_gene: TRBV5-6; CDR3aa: CASRKYGDTQYF; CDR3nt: TGTGCCAGCAGGAAATATGGGGATACGCAGTATTTT
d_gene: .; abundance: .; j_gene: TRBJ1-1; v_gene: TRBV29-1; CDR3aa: CSEREDMNTEAFF; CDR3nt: TGCAGCGAGAGGGAGGATATGAACACTGAAGCTTTCTTT
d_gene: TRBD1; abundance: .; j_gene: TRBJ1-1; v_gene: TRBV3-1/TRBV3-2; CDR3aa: CASSRGETGAEAFF; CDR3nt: TGTGCCAGCAGTCGAGGGGAGACAGGGGCTGAAGCTTTCTTT
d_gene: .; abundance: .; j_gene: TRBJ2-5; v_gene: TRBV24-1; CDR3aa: CATSDSGKETQYF; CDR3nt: TGTGCCACCAGTGATTCGGGGAAAGAGACCCAGTACTTC
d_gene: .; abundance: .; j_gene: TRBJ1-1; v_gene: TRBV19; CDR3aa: CASSIGPGAIGEAFF; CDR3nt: TGTGCCAGTAGTATAGGGCCGGGGGCAATTGGTGAAGCTTTCTTT
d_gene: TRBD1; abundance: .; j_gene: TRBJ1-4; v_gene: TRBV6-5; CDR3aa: CAILGAGGINEKLFF; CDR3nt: TGTGCCATCCTAGGCGCAGGGGGCATTAATGAAAAACTGTTTTTT
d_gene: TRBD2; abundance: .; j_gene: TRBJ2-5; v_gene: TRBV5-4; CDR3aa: CASSSYSGGPGGETQYF; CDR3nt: TGTGCCAGCAGCAGCTATTCGGGAGGGCCGGGCGGGGAGACCCAGTACTTC
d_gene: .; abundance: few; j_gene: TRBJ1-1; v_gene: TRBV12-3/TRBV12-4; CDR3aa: CASSPKTEAFF; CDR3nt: TGTGCCAGCAGTCCCAAGACCGAAGCTTTCTTT
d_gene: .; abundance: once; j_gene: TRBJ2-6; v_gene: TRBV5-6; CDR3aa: CASSLASGWANVLTF; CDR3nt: TGTGCCAGCAGCTTGGCGTCCGGATGGGCCAACGTCCTGACTTTC